The subject of this entry is one T cell receptor beta chain. Its specificity is not known. The data stem from a study of B cell selection in AIRE deficiency. Whole-study results and caveats: Healthy donors alone shared around 33% of 4,000 or so Treg sequences; patients alone about 10%. Roughly 28% of healthy-shared Treg TCRbeta sequences appeared in patient Tconv cells.

Per the original data handling: Treg pools: around 56,000 distinct patient, approximately 90,000 donor TCRbeta sequences. Measured with immunoSEQ multiplex PCR; TCRdb has only the in-frame clones, and not every one. The DNA gave D and trimming, while V, J and clone size come from that table. The sample includes 20,000 to 25,000 clones, about 94% of them seen just once. Regulatory T cells were sorted as CD4+CD25hiCD127low/negative. The CDR3 totals 18 residues. Unmatched junction bases numbered 11, after V lost 3 bases and J lost 0 bases. CDR1 and CDR2 (germline): SGDLS, YYNGEE. The TCR originated in a human donor with AIRE deficiency. This chain joins TRBV9 and TRBJ2-5; 10 nucleotides agree with TRBD2. The material sequenced was Tregs sorted from PBMCs. The CDR3 DNA sequence: TGTGCCAGCAGCGCACGGACTAGCGGAGCTACGTACCAAGAGACCCAGTACTTC. The encoded protein is CASSARTSGATYQETQYF.